Presented here are 30 T cell receptor beta chains from one specimen sequenced in a study of tumor-infiltrating lymphocytes in localized non-small cell lung cancer. The data were produced by immunoSEQ multiplex PCR, yet TCRdb's version contains in-frame clones alone and is incomplete. This sample has thousands of clones, with around 77% found just once. The sequencing sample was made of lung tumor tissue. The source is a human donor with non-small cell lung cancer.

V usage is TRBV5-1 and J usage is TRBJ1-2; D call uncertain. V dropped 4 bases and J dropped 0 bases, with 7 bases sitting between them. The CDR3 has 13 residues. Germline V CDR1 and CDR2: SGHRS, YFSETQ. The CDR3 loop reads CASSPQSNYGYTF. The CDR3, as DNA: TGCGCCAGCAGCCCTCAATCTAACTATGGCTACACCTTC. Based on the CDR3 plus reference TRBV5-1 and TRBJ1-2, the full variable domain is KAGVTQTPRYLIKTRGQQVTLSCSPISGHRSVSWYQQTPGQGLQFLFEYFSETQRNKGNFPGRFSGRQFSNSRSEMNVSTLELGDSALYLCASSPQSNYGYTFGSGTRLTVV.

This chain links TRBV7-2 with TRBJ2-2, with D uncertain. The CDR3 totals 13 residues. Germline loops: CDR1 SGHTA, CDR2 FQGNSA. Trimming stripped 6 bases from V and 5 bases from J, with 10 bases between. The CDR3 region has the DNA TGTGCCAGCAGTTCGCTTGGAACCGGGGAGCTGTTTTTT. This sequence encodes CASSSLGTGELFF.

The chain is built from TRBV7-9 and TRBJ2-5, with a tentative D call TRBD2 (6 bases). Germline V lookup: CDR1 SEHNR, CDR2 FQNEAQ (reference sequence). The germline V and J ends were trimmed by 5 bases and 5 bases, with 9 bases remaining between them. The CDR3 has 12 amino acids. The CDR3 DNA sequence: TGTGCCAGCAGCGTCGGAGGGGAGACCCAGTACTTC. Translated: CASSVGGETQYF.

This chain connects TRBV6-5 to TRBJ1-1; TRBD1 agrees at 7 bases. The CDR3 covers 15 residues. Germline CDR1 reads MNHEY; CDR2 reads SVGAGI. V trimming: 6 bases; J trimming: 2 bases; junction bases outside the gene matches: 9. The CDR3 sequence is CASRTGQGRNTEAFF. The CDR3 DNA reads as TGTGCCAGCAGGACAGGGCAGGGGCGTAACACTGAAGCTTTCTTT.

The rearrangement uses TRBV19 and TRBJ2-3, with D perhaps TRBD1 or TRBD2 (5 bases each). Trimming stripped 7 bases from V and 2 bases from J, with 13 bases between. Looked up from germline, CDR1 is LNHDA and CDR2 is SQIVND (reference sequence). The CDR3 covers 14 residues. CDR3 residues: CASTEGPHTDTQYF. In DNA, the CDR3 is TGTGCCAGTACTGAGGGGCCCCACACAGATACGCAGTATTTT. Filled out from reference TRBV19 and TRBJ2-3, the complete variable domain reads DGGITQSPKYLFRKEGQNVTLSCEQNLNHDAMYWYRQDPGQGLRLIYYSQIVNDFQKGDIAEGYSVSREKKESFPLTVTSAQKNPTAFYLCASTEGPHTDTQYFGPGTRLTVL.

The CDR3 DNA is TGTGCCAGCAGTTTGCACCAGGGGGCAGGAACTGAAGCTTTCTTT. This encodes CASSLHQGAGTEAFF. The chain combines TRBV28 with TRBJ1-1; 8 nucleotides match TRBD1. From germline, CDR1 is MDHEN and CDR2 SYDVKM. CDR3 length: 15 amino acids. The V gene end was trimmed by 3 bases and the J gene end by 5 bases; junction bases not matched to a gene: 8.

This chain connects TRBV4-1 to TRBJ2-7; perhaps TRBD1 as D (6 bases). The CDR3 extends over 14 amino acids. CDR1 and CDR2 (germline): MGHRA, YSYEKL. Trimming shortened V by 3 bases and J by 5 bases, and 14 bases separated the two germline ends. CDR3 sequence (DNA): TGCGCCAGCAGCCACCGCCCACAGGGCGACGAGCAGTACTTC. Its protein is CASSHRPQGDEQYF.

The V gene is TRBV27, the J gene TRBJ2-7; D may be TRBD1 (5 bases). This CDR3 contains 14 residues. Germline V gene sequence: CDR1 MNHEY, CDR2 SMNVEV (reference sequence). The ends were cut back, 5 bases at V and 4 bases at J, with 15 bases in the middle. The CDR3: CASSSRAVSYEQYF. CDR3 nucleotides: TGTGCCAGCAGTAGCAGGGCAGTTTCTTACGAGCAGTACTTC.

V usage is TRBV28 and J usage is TRBJ2-6, with D perhaps matching TRBD2 (5 bases). V dropped 7 bases and J dropped 1 base, with 14 bases sitting between them. The CDR3 contains 16 residues. Germline CDR1 is MDHEN and CDR2 is SYDVKM. This CDR3 reads CASTTAGVSGANVLTF. Here the CDR3 DNA reads TGTGCCAGCACCACCGCCGGGGTATCTGGGGCCAACGTCCTGACTTTC.

CDR3 DNA: TGTGCCAGCAGCAACCAGGGGGCTTCCACGGATACGCAGTATTTT. The encoded protein is CASSNQGASTDTQYF. This rearrangement joins TRBV9 to TRBJ2-3, with 8 bases lining up with TRBD1. The germline gives CDR1 SGDLS, CDR2 YYNGEE. V was pared by 4 bases and J by 6 bases, with 10 bases of the junction left unmatched. CDR3 length: 15 amino acids.

Concerning this clone: The same CDR3 is also encoded by other DNA sequences in this sample. This sequence joins TRBV28 and TRBJ1-2, with 7 bases aligning to TRBD1. This CDR3 spans 15 amino acids. Per the germline V gene, CDR1 is MDHEN and CDR2 is SYDVKM. The trim removed 5 bases at V and 3 bases at J, leaving 9 bases unmatched. CDR3 sequence (DNA): TGTGCCAGCAGTCGGAGAGACAGGGTGGACTATGGCTACACCTTC. Protein: CASSRRDRVDYGYTF.

CDR3 DNA sequence: TGCGCCAGCAGCCAAGAAGGGCGAGTCTTCAATGAGCAGTTCTTC. Residues: CASSQEGRVFNEQFF. V and J are TRBV4-3 and TRBJ2-1; D uncertain. Looked up from germline, CDR1 is LGHNA and CDR2 is YSLEER. V dropped 0 bases and J dropped 6 bases, with 12 bases sitting between them. The CDR3 has 15 residues.

The V gene is TRBV2, the J gene TRBJ1-1; possibly TRBD1 for D (5 bases). The germline V and J ends were trimmed by 5 bases and 1 base, with 8 bases remaining between them. This CDR3 spans 13 amino acids. Germline CDR1 SNHLY, CDR2 FYNNEI. CDR3 amino acids: CASSIRGNTEAFF. In DNA, the CDR3 is TGTGCCAGCAGTATTAGGGGGAACACTGAAGCTTTCTTT.

CDR3 loop: CASGGGWQGAQETQYF. In DNA, the CDR3 is TGTGCCAGCGGCGGGGGGTGGCAGGGGGCCCAAGAGACCCAGTACTTC. The chain is built from TRBV7-2 and TRBJ2-5; D possibly matches TRBD1 or TRBD2 (8 bases each). This CDR3 comprises 16 residues. Trimming took 8 bases from V and 1 from J, leaving 20 bases between them. Germline V CDR1 and CDR2: SGHTA, FQGNSA.

The chain combines TRBV5-1 with TRBJ2-1; 14 nucleotides align to TRBD2. Germline V gene data show CDR1 as SGHRS and CDR2 as YFSETQ. V lost 3 bases and J lost 9; bases outside the gene matches: 2. The CDR3 contains 14 residues. Written as DNA, the CDR3 is TGCGCCAGCAGCTACGGACTAGCGGGAGGTGAGCAGTTCTTC. It yields the protein CASSYGLAGGEQFF.

The chain carries TRBV6-6 and TRBJ1-4; TRBD1 matches 10 bases. Germline CDR1 is MNHNY and CDR2 is SVGAGI (reference sequence). The V segment lost 6 bases and the J segment 8 bases; nucleotides outside the gene matches: 6. The CDR3 is 14 residues long. DNA for the CDR3: TGTGCCAGCAGCCGGACAGGGGGTCAGGAAAAACTGTTTTTT. Amino acids: CASSRTGGQEKLFF.

This clone was seen a handful of times. This chain connects TRBV5-5 to TRBJ2-4, with D possibly being TRBD2 (6 bases). V gave up 4 bases and J gave up 8 bases, with 16 bases separating them. Germline assignment: CDR1 SGHKS and CDR2 YYEKEE (reference sequence). CDR3 length: 14 amino acids. This CDR3 is CASSAGLTIHIQYF. The DNA for the CDR3 is TGTGCCAGCAGCGCGGGACTGACGATCCACATTCAGTACTTC. Full variable domain (remainder filled in from reference TRBV5-5 and TRBJ2-4): DAGVTQSPTHLIKTRGQQVTLRCSPISGHKSVSWYQQVLGQGPQFIFQYYEKEERGRGNFPDRFSARQFPNYSSELNVNALLLGDSALYLCASSAGLTIHIQYFGAGTRLSVL.

The chain uses TRBV6-6 and TRBJ1-5, with 7 bases fitting TRBD1. CDR3 length: 13 amino acids. The trim removed 6 bases at V and 7 bases at J, leaving 6 bases unmatched. In germline, CDR1 is MNHNY, CDR2 SVGAGI (reference sequence). The CDR3 nucleotides read TGTGCCAGCAGCACAGGGGCACCCCAGCCCCAGCATTTT. Encoded protein: CASSTGAPQPQHF.

This chain links TRBV28 with TRBJ2-3; D is ambiguous. The CDR3 totals 17 residues. V lost 2 bases, J lost 9 bases, and 24 bases lay in between. CDR1 MDHEN and CDR2 SYDVKM come from the germline V gene. CDR3 loop: CASSLVGPPIIATTQYF. CDR3 DNA: TGTGCCAGCAGTTTAGTCGGTCCGCCCATAATAGCCACCACGCAGTATTTT.

The chain couples TRBV29-1 to TRBJ1-5; weak D call: TRBD1 (5 bases). Germline CDR1 reads SQVTM; CDR2 reads ANQGSEA. This CDR3 has 13 residues. V was cut by 4 bases and J by 6 bases, with 13 bases left in between. This CDR3 reads CSVVGLRGQPQHF. The CDR3 coding sequence is TGCAGCGTTGTGGGACTAAGGGGTCAGCCCCAGCATTTT.

This CDR3 reads CASSLSDTGGNTIYF. The CDR3 DNA reads TGTGCCAGCAGTTTATCGGACACCGGTGGAAACACCATATATTTT. The genes are TRBV28 and TRBJ1-3, with D possibly matching TRBD1 (5 bases). The CDR3 totals 15 residues. CDR1 and CDR2 (germline): MDHEN, SYDVKM. V lost 1 base and J 3 bases, leaving 10 bases between the germline ends. The full variable domain, completed using reference TRBV28 and TRBJ1-3, is DVKVTQSSRYLVKRTGEKVFLECVQDMDHENMFWYRQDPGLGLRLIYFSYDVKMKEKGDIPEGYSVSREKKERFSLILESASTNQTSMYLCASSLSDTGGNTIYFGEGSWLTVV.

The table lists this clone with a count of one. Germline is not matched at one junction end, which may reflect a read error. The chain is built from TRBV2 and TRBJ2-7; the D is unclear. Germline loops: CDR1 SNHLY, CDR2 FYNNEI. The CDR3 covers 14 residues. CDR3 nucleotide sequence: TGCGCCAGCAGTGTGGAAGGGCGTAACTACGAGCAGTACTTC. This translates into CASSVEGRNYEQYF.

By sample share, this clone is medium-sized. This chain links TRBV28 with TRBJ2-1; 10 nucleotides match TRBD2. Germline V gene lookup returns CDR1 MDHEN and CDR2 SYDVKM. The CDR3 runs 17 residues. V dropped 7 bases and J dropped 5; count of bases not matched to a gene: 14. The CDR3 nucleotides are TGTGCCAGCAATATTCCAGCGGGAGGGCCCTTGAACAATGAGCAGTTCTTC. Translation gives CASNIPAGGPLNNEQFF.

This sequence joins TRBV20-1 and TRBJ1-1; unclear D gene. This CDR3 spans 11 amino acids. Germline CDR1 is DFQATT and CDR2 is SNEGSKA (reference sequence). Trimming shortened V by 7 bases and J by 3 bases, and 9 bases separated the two germline ends. The CDR3 region is CSVPRDTEAFF. The CDR3 nucleotides read TGCAGTGTCCCGCGCGACACTGAAGCTTTCTTT.

The chain couples TRBV15 to TRBJ2-2; D is unclear. The CDR3 has 16 residues. Trimming cost V 0 bases and J 1 base, with 9 bases left between them. Per germline, CDR1 LNHNV and CDR2 YYDKDF (reference sequence). CDR3: CATSRDQQRNTGELFF. The CDR3 DNA reads as TGTGCCACCAGCAGAGATCAACAGAGGAACACCGGGGAGCTGTTTTTT.

The genes are TRBV7-2 and TRBJ1-3; the D gene is possibly TRBD1 (5 bases). The CDR3 runs 17 residues. Trimming took off 2 bases at V and 0 bases at J, with 14 bases between the two ends. Per germline, CDR1 SGHTA and CDR2 FQGNSA. The CDR3 is CASSLSVGANSGNTIYF. CDR3 in DNA: TGTGCCAGCAGCTTAAGTGTTGGGGCGAACTCTGGAAACACCATATATTTT.

This clone was picked up a small number of times. The V and J genes are TRBV6-5 and TRBJ1-1; D unresolved. Germline V gene data show CDR1 as MNHEY and CDR2 as SVGAGI. This CDR3 is 12 amino acids long. With 6 bases removed from V and 5 bases from J, the gap between germline ends came to 10 bases. CDR3 nucleotide sequence: TGTGCCAGCAGGTCGACATTTACTGAAGCTTTCTTT. As protein: CASRSTFTEAFF.

The rearrangement links TRBV5-4 to TRBJ2-1, with unresolved D. The CDR3 consists of 11 residues. Germline V lookup: CDR1 SGHNT, CDR2 YYREEE (reference sequence). V was clipped by 0 bases and J by 9 bases, with 4 bases between them. CDR3 nucleotide sequence: TGTGCCAGCAGCTTGGATAGTGAGCAGTTCTTC. Translation: CASSLDSEQFF.

The chain recombines TRBV19 with TRBJ2-1; 12 bases line up with TRBD2. Germline V gives CDR1 LNHDA, CDR2 SQIVND (reference sequence). This CDR3 is built from 15 residues. After removal of 7 bases from V and 4 bases from J, the junction contained 5 bases not matched to a gene. CDR3 protein: CASTLTSGSYNEQFF. Written as DNA, the CDR3 is TGTGCCAGTACCCTGACTAGCGGGAGTTACAATGAGCAGTTCTTC.

The chain uses TRBV14 and TRBJ2-7, with TRBD1 matching over 8 bases. Trimming took 3 bases from V and 3 from J; bases not matched to a gene: 10. This CDR3 spans 16 amino acids. The germline CDR1 and CDR2 sequences are SGHDN and FVKESK. DNA for the CDR3: TGTGCCAGCAGCCATCTAGGTGACAGGGGCGGCTACGAGCAGTACTTC. Translating gives CASSHLGDRGGYEQYF.